The source of this TCR beta chain is a study of CD8+CD57+ T cells in acquired aplastic anemia. Study observations and caveats: Total CD4+ and CD8+ pools in patients were more diverse than the CD8+CD57+ cells of those patients.

The V end was cut by 5 bases, the J end by 7 bases, with 24 bases between. CDR3 length equals 17 residues. The germline V gene has CDR1 SGHAT and CDR2 FQDESV (reference sequence). This clonotype was seen more than once but under ten times. The antigen is not known. Genomic DNA templated the TCR beta VDJ and CDR3 profiling. Each CDR3 protein gets one entry after TCRdb re-called the reads with MiXCR. The sample carries roughly 16,000 distinct CDR3 sequences, approximately 40% recorded once. Previously, flow cytometry had revealed CD8+CD57+ cell expansion in the patients chosen for sequencing. This chain links TRBV11-1 with TRBJ2-1, with D perhaps matching TRBD2 (6 bases). This TCR was sampled from a human donor with aplastic anemia. Sequenced input: CD8+CD57+ T cells sorted from PBMCs. Subset of the sample: bead-enriched CD8+CD57+ effector memory T cells from SAA patients. CDR3 protein: CASSPRGAGKIWNEQFF. CDR3 bases: TGTGCCAGCAGCCCGCGTGGAGCGGGCAAAATATGGAATGAGCAGTTCTTC. Variable domain in full (rest from reference TRBV11-1 and TRBJ2-1): EAEVAQSPRYKITEKSQAVAFWCDPISGHATLYWYRQILGQGPELLVQFQDESVVDDSQLPKDRFSAERLKGVDSTLKIQPAELGDSAMYLCASSPRGAGKIWNEQFFGPGTRLTVL.